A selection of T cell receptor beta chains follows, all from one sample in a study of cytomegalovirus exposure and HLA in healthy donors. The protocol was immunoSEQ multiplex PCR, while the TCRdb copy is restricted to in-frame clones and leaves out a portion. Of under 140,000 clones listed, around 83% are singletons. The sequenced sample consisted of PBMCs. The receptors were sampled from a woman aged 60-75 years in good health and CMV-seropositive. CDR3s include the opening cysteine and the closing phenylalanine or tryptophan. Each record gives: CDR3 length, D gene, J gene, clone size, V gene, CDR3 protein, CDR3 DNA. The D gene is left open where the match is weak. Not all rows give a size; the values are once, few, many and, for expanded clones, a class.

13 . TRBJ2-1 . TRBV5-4 CASSFRSGDEQFF TGTGCCAGCAGCTTCCGGAGTGGAGATGAGCAGTTCTTC
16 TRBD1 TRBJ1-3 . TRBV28 CASSTDDRASGNTIYF TGTGCCAGCAGTACCGACGACAGGGCCTCTGGAAACACCATATATTTT
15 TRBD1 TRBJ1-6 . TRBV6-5 CASSYEGTGNSPLHF TGTGCCAGCAGTTACGAAGGGACAGGGAATTCACCCCTCCACTTT
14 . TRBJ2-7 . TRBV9 CASSEGEFRYEQYF TGTGCCAGCAGCGAGGGGGAGTTTAGGTACGAGCAGTACTTC
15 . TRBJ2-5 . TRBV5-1 CASSSLSSGQETQYF TGCGCCAGCAGCTCCCTCAGTAGCGGCCAAGAGACCCAGTACTTC
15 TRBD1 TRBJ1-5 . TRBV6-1 CASITGGASNQPQHF TGTGCCAGCATTACAGGGGGCGCGAGCAATCAGCCCCAGCATTTT
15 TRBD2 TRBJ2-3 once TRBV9 CASSAGLAETDTQYF TGTGCCAGCAGCGCCGGACTAGCAGAGACAGATACGCAGTATTTT
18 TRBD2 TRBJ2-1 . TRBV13 CASSLSRGLAGSYNEQFF TGTGCCAGCAGCTTAAGTAGGGGACTAGCGGGGAGCTACAATGAGCAGTTCTTC
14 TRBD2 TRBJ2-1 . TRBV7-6 CASSPGVAGWEQFF TGTGCCAGCAGCCCCGGGGTAGCGGGTTGGGAGCAGTTCTTC
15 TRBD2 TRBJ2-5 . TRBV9 CASGASGMFLETQYF TGTGCCAGTGGGGCTAGCGGGATGTTCTTGGAGACCCAGTACTTC